The rows below give T cell receptor beta chains drawn from one sample of a study of shared clonotypes between healthy human individuals. The table came from immunoSEQ multiplex PCR; TCRdb's copy has only in-frame clones and leaves some out. The profile shows roughly 2,300,000 clones, roughly 90% of them singletons. The source material was naive CD4+ T cells from PBMCs. The origin of the receptors is a man between 18 and 35 years old in good health. Some clones in this sample may be carry-over from other donors' samples. Both conserved end residues are trimmed from each CDR3. Fields, in order: V gene, clone size, D gene, CDR3 protein. The D gene is left open where the match is weak. Clone size appears in some rows only: once, few, many, or a class for an expanded clone.

>TRBV28|.|.
ASSRQGSLDTEAF
>TRBV10-1|few|.
ASSQGRNQPQH
>TRBV2|.|.
ASSDDQPQH
>TRBV7-8|.|TRBD2
ASSLVFRTSGYGTGELF
>TRBV6-1|.|.
ASSEAWGFNEQY
>TRBV2|.|.
ASSEAVRGAAGYT
>TRBV19|.|.
ASSTKETAYGGYT
>TRBV30|.|.
AWSPTDTQY
>TRBV5-1|.|TRBD2
ASSLPGLAYEQY
>TRBV5-4|once|TRBD2
ASSLDLREGEQF